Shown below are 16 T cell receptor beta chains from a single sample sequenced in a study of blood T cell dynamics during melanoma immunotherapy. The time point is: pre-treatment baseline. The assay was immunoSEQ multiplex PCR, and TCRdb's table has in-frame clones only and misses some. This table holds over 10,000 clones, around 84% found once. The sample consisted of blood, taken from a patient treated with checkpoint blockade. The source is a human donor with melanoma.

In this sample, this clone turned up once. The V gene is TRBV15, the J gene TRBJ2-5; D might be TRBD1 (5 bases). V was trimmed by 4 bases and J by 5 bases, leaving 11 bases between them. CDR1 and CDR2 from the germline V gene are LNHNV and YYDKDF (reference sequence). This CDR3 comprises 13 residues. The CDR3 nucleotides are TGTGCCACCAGCACAGGGTATGAGGAGACCCAGTACTTC. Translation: CATSTGYEETQYF.

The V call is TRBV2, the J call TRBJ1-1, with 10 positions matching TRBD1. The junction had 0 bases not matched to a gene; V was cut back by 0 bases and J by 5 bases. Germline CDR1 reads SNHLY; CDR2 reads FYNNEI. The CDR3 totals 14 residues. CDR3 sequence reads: CASSEAGQGTEAFF. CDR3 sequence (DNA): TGTGCCAGCAGTGAAGCGGGACAGGGGACTGAAGCTTTCTTT.

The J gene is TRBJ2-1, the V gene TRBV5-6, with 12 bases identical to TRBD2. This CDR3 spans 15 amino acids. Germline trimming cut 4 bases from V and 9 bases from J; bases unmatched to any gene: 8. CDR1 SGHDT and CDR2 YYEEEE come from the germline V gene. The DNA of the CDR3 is TGTGCCAGCAGCGGGCTAGCGGGGGGGCTCAGTGAGCAGTTCTTC. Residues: CASSGLAGGLSEQFF. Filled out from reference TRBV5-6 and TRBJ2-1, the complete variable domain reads DAGVTQSPTHLIKTRGQQVTLRCSPKSGHDTVSWYQQALGQGPQFIFQYYEEEERQRGNFPDRFSGHQFPNYSSELNVNALLLGDSALYLCASSGLAGGLSEQFFGPGTRLTVL.

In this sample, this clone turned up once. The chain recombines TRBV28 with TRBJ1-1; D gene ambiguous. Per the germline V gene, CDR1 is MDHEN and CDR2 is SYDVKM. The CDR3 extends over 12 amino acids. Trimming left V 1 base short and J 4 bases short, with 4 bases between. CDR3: CASSLLSTEAFF. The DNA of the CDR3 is TGTGCCAGCAGTTTATTATCCACTGAAGCTTTCTTT. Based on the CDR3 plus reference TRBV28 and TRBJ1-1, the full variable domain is DVKVTQSSRYLVKRTGEKVFLECVQDMDHENMFWYRQDPGLGLRLIYFSYDVKMKEKGDIPEGYSVSREKKERFSLILESASTNQTSMYLCASSLLSTEAFFGQGTRLTVV.

The CDR3 here is CASSPQWGWTDTQYF. The CDR3 nucleotides read TGTGCCAGTAGTCCCCAGTGGGGGTGGACAGATACGCAGTATTTT. The rearrangement links TRBV19 to TRBJ2-3; D tentatively fits TRBD1 or TRBD2 (5 bases each). V lost 5 bases to trimming and J lost 3 bases, with 15 bases between them. Germline CDR1 reads LNHDA; CDR2 reads SQIVND (reference sequence). The CDR3 loop spans 15 amino acids. Complete variable domain (other parts from reference TRBV19 and TRBJ2-3): DGGITQSPKYLFRKEGQNVTLSCEQNLNHDAMYWYRQDPGQGLRLIYYSQIVNDFQKGDIAEGYSVSREKKESFPLTVTSAQKNPTAFYLCASSPQWGWTDTQYFGPGTRLTVL.

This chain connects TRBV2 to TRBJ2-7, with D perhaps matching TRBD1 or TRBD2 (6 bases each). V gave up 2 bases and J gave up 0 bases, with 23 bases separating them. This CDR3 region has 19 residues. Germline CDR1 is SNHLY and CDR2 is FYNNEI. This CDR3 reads CASSETGAYPLPSSYEQYF. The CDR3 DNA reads TGTGCCAGCAGTGAAACGGGGGCGTATCCACTTCCGAGCTCCTACGAGCAGTACTTC.

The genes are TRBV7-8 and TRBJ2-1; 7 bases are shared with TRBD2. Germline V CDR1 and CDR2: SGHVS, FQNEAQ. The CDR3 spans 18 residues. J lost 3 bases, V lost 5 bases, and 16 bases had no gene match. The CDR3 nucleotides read TGTGCCAGCAGCCCAATCACAAGCGGACTAGGAAACTACAATGAGCAGTTCTTC. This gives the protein CASSPITSGLGNYNEQFF.

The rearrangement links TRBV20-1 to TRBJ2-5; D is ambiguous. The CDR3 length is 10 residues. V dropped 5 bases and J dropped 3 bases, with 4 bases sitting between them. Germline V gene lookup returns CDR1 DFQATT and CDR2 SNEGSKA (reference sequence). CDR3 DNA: TGCAGTGCTCACGAAGAGACCCAGTACTTC. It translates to CSAHEETQYF.

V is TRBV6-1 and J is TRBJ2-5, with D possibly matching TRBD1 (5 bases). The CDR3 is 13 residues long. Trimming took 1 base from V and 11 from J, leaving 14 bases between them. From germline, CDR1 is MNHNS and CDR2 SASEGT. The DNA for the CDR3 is TGTGCCAGCAGTGAAGGCGTGGGGCTGCTTCAGTACTTC. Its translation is CASSEGVGLLQYF.

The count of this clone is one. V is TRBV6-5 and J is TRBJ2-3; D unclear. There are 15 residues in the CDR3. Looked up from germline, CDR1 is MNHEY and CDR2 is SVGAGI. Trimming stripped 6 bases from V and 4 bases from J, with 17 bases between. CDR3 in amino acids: CASRHTPSNADTQYF. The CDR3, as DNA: TGTGCCAGCAGGCACACACCCTCAAACGCAGATACGCAGTATTTT.

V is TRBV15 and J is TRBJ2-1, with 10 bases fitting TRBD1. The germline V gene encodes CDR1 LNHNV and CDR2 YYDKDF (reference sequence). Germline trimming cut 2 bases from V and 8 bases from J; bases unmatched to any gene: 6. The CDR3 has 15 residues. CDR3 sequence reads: CATSRRQGAGDEQFF. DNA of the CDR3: TGTGCCACCAGCAGACGACAGGGGGCCGGGGATGAGCAGTTCTTC. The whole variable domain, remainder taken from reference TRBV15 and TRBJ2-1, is DAMVIQNPRYQVTQFGKPVTLSCSQTLNHNVMYWYQQKSSQAPKLLFHYYDKDFNNEADTPDNFQSRRPNTSFCFLDIRSPGLGDTAMYLCATSRRQGAGDEQFFGPGTRLTVL.

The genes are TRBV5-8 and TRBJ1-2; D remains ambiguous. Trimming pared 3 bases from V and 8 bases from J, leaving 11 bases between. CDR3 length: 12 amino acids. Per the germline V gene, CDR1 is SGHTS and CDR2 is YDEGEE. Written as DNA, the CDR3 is TGTGCCAGCAGCTCAGTTGGAAACGGCTACACCTTC. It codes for CASSSVGNGYTF.

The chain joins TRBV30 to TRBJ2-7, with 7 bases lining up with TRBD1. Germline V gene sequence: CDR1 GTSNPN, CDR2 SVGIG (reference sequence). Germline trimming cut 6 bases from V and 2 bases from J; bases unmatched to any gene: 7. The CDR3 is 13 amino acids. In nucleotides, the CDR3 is TGTGCCTGCACACCTGACAGGGCCTACGAGCAGTACTTC. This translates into CACTPDRAYEQYF.

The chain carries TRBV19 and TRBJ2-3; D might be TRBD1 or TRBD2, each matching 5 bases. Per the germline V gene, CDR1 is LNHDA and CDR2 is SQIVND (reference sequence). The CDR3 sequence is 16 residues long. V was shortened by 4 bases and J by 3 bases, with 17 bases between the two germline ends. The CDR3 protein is CASSRPLGVVTDTQYF. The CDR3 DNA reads TGTGCCAGTAGTAGGCCGTTGGGGGTCGTAACAGATACGCAGTATTTT.

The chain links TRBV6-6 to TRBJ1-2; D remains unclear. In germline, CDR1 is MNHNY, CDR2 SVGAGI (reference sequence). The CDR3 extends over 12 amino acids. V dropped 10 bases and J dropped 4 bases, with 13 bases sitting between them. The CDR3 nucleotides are TGTGCCACGATCGGCGTCTTCTATGGCTACACCTTC. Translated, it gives CATIGVFYGYTF.

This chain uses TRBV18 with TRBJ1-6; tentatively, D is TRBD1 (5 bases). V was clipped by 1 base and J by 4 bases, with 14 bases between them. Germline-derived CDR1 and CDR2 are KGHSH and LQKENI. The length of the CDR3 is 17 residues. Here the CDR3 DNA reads TGTGCCAGCTCACCACTTCCGGGGGTACAGTATAATTCACCCCTCCACTTT. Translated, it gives CASSPLPGVQYNSPLHF. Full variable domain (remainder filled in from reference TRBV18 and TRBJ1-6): NAGVMQNPRHLVRRRGQEARLRCSPMKGHSHVYWYRQLPEEGLKFMVYLQKENIIDESGMPKERFSAEFPKEGPSILRIQQVVRGDSAAYFCASSPLPGVQYNSPLHFGNGTRLTVT.